This T cell receptor beta chain was captured by sequencing in a study of cytomegalovirus exposure and HLA in healthy donors. The CDR3 is 13 amino acids. Germline-derived CDR1 and CDR2 are SQVTM and ANQGSEA. V was clipped by 7 bases and J by 0 bases; unmatched bases: 4. The PCR used 60 Vbeta and 13 Jbeta primers. Assay used: immunoSEQ multiplex PCR; TCRdb lists only in-frame clones, some missing. The data show 150,000 to 200,000 clones, roughly 70% seen once. The clonotype was recovered from a man aged 40-50 years in good health and CMV-seropositive. The sequenced material came from PBMCs. The V call is TRBV29-1, the J call TRBJ2-7; 9 nucleotides match TRBD1. DNA of the CDR3: TGCAGCGGAGGGACAGGGAGCTCCTACGAGCAGTACTTC. This encodes CSGGTGSSYEQYF.